The 29 T cell receptor beta chains presented below share a single source sample, sequenced in a study of shared T cell receptors in the human thymus. Only in-frame clones appear in the TCRdb table, and some are missing; sequencing was by immunoSEQ multiplex PCR. The sample yields about 610,000 clones, approximately 90% seen once. Another study also made use of these data, one on human thymus T cells.

Sequenced sample: thymocytes. The receptors shown here come from a boy in the first two years of life with a congenital heart defect.

This clone was recorded once. The chain combines TRBV10-2 with TRBJ2-7; D is unclear. The CDR3 spans 11 residues. Germline assignment: CDR1 WSHSY and CDR2 SAAADI. V lost 3 bases and J lost 2, with 2 bases in between. CDR3 DNA: TGCGCCAGCAGTGACACCTACGAGCAGTACTTC. Translated: CASSDTYEQYF.

This clone was seen once. The chain has TRBV18 and TRBJ1-2; 7 bases are a match to TRBD1. The CDR3 has 17 residues. The germline CDR1 and CDR2 sequences are KGHSH and LQKENI. V was clipped by 3 bases and J by 3 bases; unmatched bases: 13. The CDR3 loop is CASSPPAKTGSHYGYTF. Written as DNA, the CDR3 is TGTGCCAGCTCACCCCCCGCTAAGACAGGGTCCCACTATGGCTACACCTTC.

The chain carries TRBV7-9 and TRBJ2-1; 7 bases align to TRBD2. Germline V lookup: CDR1 SEHNR, CDR2 FQNEAQ (reference sequence). This CDR3 has 15 residues. V trimming: 3 bases; J trimming: 15 bases; junction bases outside the gene matches: 17. The CDR3 loop reads CASSFGPQLAAQRFF. CDR3 nucleotide sequence: TGTGCCAGCAGCTTCGGTCCCCAGCTAGCGGCACAAAGGTTCTTC.

This rearrangement joins TRBV27 to TRBJ2-6; weak D call: TRBD1 (6 bases). V lost 2 bases and J 2 bases, leaving 16 bases between the germline ends. Germline V gene sequence: CDR1 MNHEY, CDR2 SMNVEV (reference sequence). This CDR3 comprises 18 residues. The CDR3 loop is CASSLVREGGTGANVLTF. In DNA, the CDR3 is TGTGCCAGCAGTTTAGTGAGGGAAGGGGGTACTGGGGCCAACGTCCTGACTTTC. Drawing the rest from reference TRBV27 and TRBJ2-6, the complete variable domain is EAQVTQNPRYLITVTGKKLTVTCSQNMNHEYMSWYRQDPGLGLRQIYYSMNVEVTDKGDVPEGYKVSRKEKRNFPLILESPSPNQTSLYFCASSLVREGGTGANVLTFGAGSRLTVL.

The rearrangement links TRBV28 to TRBJ1-5; tentative D call: TRBD1 (5 bases). This CDR3 is built from 17 residues. V gave up 3 bases and J gave up 0 bases, with 15 bases separating them. Germline CDR1 MDHEN, CDR2 SYDVKM. The CDR3 DNA reads as TGTGCCAGCAGTTTGGAGACAGTCCTTTATAGCAATCAGCCCCAGCATTTT. Protein sequence: CASSLETVLYSNQPQHF.

The chain combines TRBV6-5 with TRBJ2-3, with 9 nucleotides matching TRBD2. This CDR3 spans 16 amino acids. The germline CDR1 and CDR2 sequences are MNHEY and SVGAGI. The trim removed 2 bases at V and 6 bases at J, leaving 9 bases unmatched. CDR3 in amino acids: CASSYNLAGARDTQYF. CDR3 coding DNA: TGTGCCAGCAGTTACAACTTAGCGGGAGCACGGGATACGCAGTATTTT.

The gene calls are TRBV6-5 and TRBJ1-1; D ambiguous. Trimming took off 0 bases at V and 1 base at J, with 9 bases between the two ends. The germline gives CDR1 MNHEY, CDR2 SVGAGI. The CDR3 has 15 amino acids. CDR3 region: CASSYSTRPNTEAFF. As DNA, the CDR3 is TGTGCCAGCAGTTACTCGACACGGCCGAACACTGAAGCTTTCTTT.

The rearrangement uses TRBV29-1 and TRBJ2-1, with 13 bases lining up with TRBD2. The CDR3 is 13 amino acids. Unmatched junction bases numbered 8, after V lost 8 bases and J lost 10 bases. Germline V lookup: CDR1 SQVTM, CDR2 ANQGSEA. Written as DNA, the CDR3 is TGCAGCCTCAGGGGACTAGCGGGACAGGAGCAGTTCTTC. Translated: CSLRGLAGQEQFF.

The rearrangement uses TRBV2 and TRBJ2-1; 10 nucleotides agree with TRBD2. V lost 6 bases, J lost 2 bases, and 1 base stayed unmatched. Germline CDR1 and CDR2: SNHLY and FYNNEI. The CDR3 contains 14 residues. Written as DNA, the CDR3 is TGTGCCAGCAGCGGGACTAGCGCCTACAATGAGCAGTTCTTC. Its protein product is CASSGTSAYNEQFF.

This chain joins TRBV11-2 and TRBJ2-3; D remains unclear. Germline CDR1 reads SGHAT; CDR2 reads FQNNGV. V was trimmed by 1 base and J by 5 bases, leaving 13 bases between them. The CDR3 has 15 amino acids. Here the CDR3 DNA reads TGTGCCAGCAGCTTAGCGCGAGCCGGTAGAGATACGCAGTATTTT. It encodes CASSLARAGRDTQYF.

This chain links TRBV15 with TRBJ1-2; the match to TRBD1 covers 7 bases. The CDR3 length is 14 residues. V lost 3 bases and J lost 8; bases outside the gene matches: 9. Germline V gene lookup returns CDR1 LNHNV and CDR2 YYDKDF (reference sequence). This chain's CDR3 is CATSSPDRAGGYTF. CDR3 sequence (DNA): TGTGCCACCAGCAGCCCCGACAGGGCCGGGGGCTACACCTTC.

The rearrangement links TRBV28 to TRBJ1-3; D not certain. There are 17 residues in the CDR3. CDR1 MDHEN and CDR2 SYDVKM come from the germline V gene. The ends were cut back, 4 bases at V and 1 base at J, with 17 bases in the middle. The CDR3 loop reads CASSSSSAGRSGNTIYF. CDR3 bases: TGTGCCAGCAGTTCCTCTTCGGCGGGTCGTTCTGGAAACACCATATATTTT. The complete variable domain, with remaining parts taken from reference TRBV28 and TRBJ1-3, reads DVKVTQSSRYLVKRTGEKVFLECVQDMDHENMFWYRQDPGLGLRLIYFSYDVKMKEKGDIPEGYSVSREKKERFSLILESASTNQTSMYLCASSSSSAGRSGNTIYFGEGSWLTVV.

The chain has TRBV2 and TRBJ2-3; TRBD2 matches 10 bases. Germline values: CDR1 SNHLY, CDR2 FYNNEI. The CDR3 contains 14 residues. The V and J ends lost 5 bases and 6 bases, in that order; junction bases with no gene match: 5. In nucleotides, the CDR3 is TGTGCCAGCAGTTACCTAGCGGGAGAGGATACGCAGTATTTT. This translates into CASSYLAGEDTQYF.

In its sample, this clone was seen once. The genes are TRBV5-1 and TRBJ1-1; weak D call: TRBD1 (6 bases). V lost 0 bases to trimming and J lost 1 base, with 13 bases between them. CDR3 length: 16 residues. Germline V lookup: CDR1 SGHRS, CDR2 YFSETQ. CDR3 sequence: CASSLETGRGNTEAFF. The DNA of the CDR3 is TGCGCCAGCAGCTTGGAGACAGGCCGGGGGAACACTGAAGCTTTCTTT.

V gene TRBV4-1 combines with J gene TRBJ2-2; D is possibly TRBD2 (5 bases). Deletions cut 4 bases from V and 0 bases from J, with 12 bases between. CDR1 MGHRA and CDR2 YSYEKL come from the germline V gene. The CDR3 consists of 16 residues. For the CDR3, the DNA is TGCGCCAGCAGCCGTGACACTAGTACGAACACCGGGGAGCTGTTTTTT. Its translation is CASSRDTSTNTGELFF.

The chain couples TRBV13 to TRBJ2-7, with 8 nucleotides matching TRBD2. The CDR3 length is 12 residues. The germline V gene has CDR1 PRHDT and CDR2 FYEKMQ (reference sequence). J gave up 7 bases and V 5 bases, and 4 bases lay outside the gene matches. Here the CDR3 reads CASSREGREQYF. DNA for the CDR3: TGTGCCAGCAGCCGGGAGGGGAGAGAGCAGTACTTC.

J is TRBJ2-1 and V is TRBV10-3; TRBD2 agrees at 11 bases. Unmatched junction bases numbered 8, after V lost 4 bases and J lost 3 bases. The CDR3 spans 17 residues. From germline, CDR1 is ENHRY and CDR2 SYGVKD. CDR3 nucleotides: TGTGCCATCAGTGCCCGGACTAGCGGGCGTCTCTACAATGAGCAGTTCTTC. Its translation is CAISARTSGRLYNEQFF.

The DNA for the CDR3 is TGCGCCAGCAGCCGCGGGAGCCTGATGTTCTACGAGCAGTACTTC. Protein sequence: CASSRGSLMFYEQYF. This chain connects TRBV4-3 to TRBJ2-7, with 7 bases matching TRBD2. This CDR3 comprises 15 residues. CDR1 and CDR2 from the germline V gene are LGHNA and YSLEER. V was clipped by 4 bases and J by 3 bases; unmatched bases: 9.

This clone was seen a single time. Here the CDR3 reads CATIRYRGGNEQFF. DNA for the CDR3: TGTGCCACCATAAGGTACAGGGGAGGCAATGAGCAGTTCTTC. V and J are TRBV6-5 and TRBJ2-1; TRBD1 might be the D (7 bases). The CDR3 covers 14 residues. With 10 bases removed from V and 6 bases from J, the gap between germline ends came to 19 bases. Germline V lookup: CDR1 MNHEY, CDR2 SVGAGI.

This clone was observed a single time. The V call is TRBV7-2, the J call TRBJ2-2; unclear D gene. The germline CDR1 and CDR2 sequences are SGHTA and FQGNSA. This CDR3 region has 11 residues. V lost 5 bases and J 8 bases, leaving 6 bases between the germline ends. The CDR3 here is CASSPSGELFF. Written as DNA, the CDR3 is TGTGCCAGCAGCCCCAGTGGGGAGCTGTTTTTT.

This chain uses TRBV27 with TRBJ2-1, with a tentative D call TRBD1 (6 bases). This CDR3 spans 15 amino acids. Per the germline V gene, CDR1 is MNHEY and CDR2 is SMNVEV (reference sequence). Trimming stripped 0 bases from V and 2 bases from J, with 8 bases between. The CDR3, as DNA: TGTGCCAGCAGTTTATCGGGGGCTACCTACAATGAGCAGTTCTTC. This sequence encodes CASSLSGATYNEQFF.

This chain links TRBV5-6 with TRBJ1-5, with 9 bases matching TRBD1. Germline loops: CDR1 SGHDT, CDR2 YYEEEE. V shed 4 bases and J 3 bases; nucleotides not matched to a gene: 11. The CDR3 runs 17 residues. The CDR3 loop is CASSRGTGIRANQPQHF. The DNA of the CDR3 is TGTGCCAGCAGCCGCGGGACAGGGATCAGGGCCAATCAGCCCCAGCATTTT.

This rearrangement joins TRBV4-3 to TRBJ1-2; 7 positions agree with TRBD1. Germline CDR1 reads LGHNA; CDR2 reads YSLEER. The CDR3 is made up of 19 amino acids. V shed 4 bases and J 4 bases; nucleotides not matched to a gene: 21. The CDR3: CASSPDFQGNLGTAYGYTF. The CDR3 DNA is TGCGCCAGCAGCCCGGACTTTCAAGGAAATCTCGGGACAGCCTATGGCTACACCTTC.

This clone has only one observation. This chain connects TRBV28 to TRBJ2-3, with D possibly TRBD1 on 7 matching bases. CDR3 length: 17 amino acids. Trimming left V 4 bases short and J 4 bases short, with 21 bases between. Germline-derived CDR1 and CDR2 are MDHEN and SYDVKM. CDR3 protein: CASSSVTGEDLSDTQYF. The CDR3 bases are TGTGCCAGCAGTTCGGTAACAGGGGAGGATTTATCAGATACGCAGTATTTT.

V is TRBV5-6 and J is TRBJ1-1; perhaps TRBD1 as D (5 bases). Germline assignment: CDR1 SGHDT and CDR2 YYEEEE. Trimming took off 4 bases at V and 4 bases at J, with 14 bases between the two ends. This CDR3 has 14 residues. CDR3 DNA sequence: TGTGCCAGCAGCGGAGCCTACAGGCCCACTGAAGCTTTCTTT. It encodes CASSGAYRPTEAFF.

J is TRBJ2-6 and V is TRBV10-3; maybe TRBD1 (6 bases). This CDR3 is 16 amino acids long. Trimming removed 2 bases at V and 0 bases at J, with 8 bases between. Germline assignment: CDR1 ENHRY and CDR2 SYGVKD. CDR3: CAISEMDSSGANVLTF. CDR3 nucleotides: TGTGCCATCAGTGAGATGGACAGCTCTGGGGCCAACGTCCTGACTTTC.

The V gene is TRBV11-2, the J gene TRBJ2-1; D gene uncertain. Germline V gene lookup returns CDR1 SGHAT and CDR2 FQNNGV. There are 11 residues in the CDR3. V lost 5 bases to trimming and J lost 11 bases, with 10 bases between them. The CDR3 here is CASSLKSKQFF. CDR3 coding DNA: TGTGCCAGCAGCCTAAAAAGCAAGCAGTTCTTC.

The chain couples TRBV18 to TRBJ2-3, with 9 positions matching TRBD1. The length of the CDR3 is 15 residues. From germline, CDR1 is KGHSH and CDR2 LQKENI. Trimming removed 6 bases from V and 6 bases from J; junction bases left unmatched: 10. CDR3 region: CASSSRTGAADTQYF. The CDR3 coding sequence is TGTGCCAGCTCCTCGAGGACAGGGGCGGCGGATACGCAGTATTTT.

This clone was recorded once. An end of the junction does not agree with germline; a read error may underlie this. This same CDR3 is encoded by further DNA sequences in the sample. The genes are TRBV29-1 and TRBJ1-3; D call uncertain. Looked up from germline, CDR1 is SQVTM and CDR2 is ANQGSEA. This CDR3 comprises 12 residues. Written as DNA, the CDR3 is TGCAGCGGGGAGGCAACTGGGAACACCATATATTTT. Protein: CSGEATGNTIYF.